The following is a TCR beta chain sequence with its context. The antigen remains unidentified. Trimming shortened V by 0 bases and J by 4 bases, and 10 bases separated the two germline ends. The CDR3 runs to 15 residues. The germline V gene has CDR1 SGDLS and CDR2 YYNGEE. The protocol was immunoSEQ multiplex PCR, while the TCRdb copy is restricted to in-frame clones and leaves out a portion. The sample consists of a few hundred thousand clones, roughly 85% of them appearing once. The sample originates from a study of cytomegalovirus exposure and HLA in healthy donors. Findings and limits, study-wide: The study recorded 150 to 200 TCR beta chains that were cytomegalovirus-associated. According to a later analysis, TCR clusters from the first cohort tended to co-occur in the 120 or so validation repertoires.

The sequence derives from a woman aged 18-29 years in good health and CMV-seronegative. Sequenced input: PBMCs. V usage is TRBV9 and J usage is TRBJ1-4; D unclear. The CDR3 protein is CASSVAEGGNEKLFF. The CDR3 bases are TGTGCCAGCAGCGTAGCTGAAGGAGGTAATGAAAAACTGTTTTTT. The full variable domain, with the rest looked up from reference TRBV9 and TRBJ1-4, is DSGVTQTPKHLITATGQRVTLRCSPRSGDLSVYWYQQSLDQGLQFLIQYYNGEERAKGNILERFSAQQFPDLHSELNLSSLELGDSALYFCASSVAEGGNEKLFFGSGTQLSVL.